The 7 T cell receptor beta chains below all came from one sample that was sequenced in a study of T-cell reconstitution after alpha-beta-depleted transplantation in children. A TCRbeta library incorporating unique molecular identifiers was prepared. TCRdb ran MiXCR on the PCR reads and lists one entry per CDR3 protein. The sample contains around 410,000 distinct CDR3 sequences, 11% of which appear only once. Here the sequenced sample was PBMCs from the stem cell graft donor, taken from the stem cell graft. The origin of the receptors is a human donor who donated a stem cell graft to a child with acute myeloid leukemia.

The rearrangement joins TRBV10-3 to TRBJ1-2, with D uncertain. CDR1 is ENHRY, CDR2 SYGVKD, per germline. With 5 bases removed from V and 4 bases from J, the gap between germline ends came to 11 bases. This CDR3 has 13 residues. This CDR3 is CAISTERGYGYTF. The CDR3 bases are TGTGCCATCAGTACTGAACGAGGCTATGGCTACACCTTC.

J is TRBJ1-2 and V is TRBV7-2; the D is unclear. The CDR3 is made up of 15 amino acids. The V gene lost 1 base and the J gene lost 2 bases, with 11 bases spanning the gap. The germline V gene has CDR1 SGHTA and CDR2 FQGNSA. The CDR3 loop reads CASSLVGVGNYGYTF. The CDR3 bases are TGTGCCAGCAGCTTAGTTGGGGTCGGAAACTATGGCTACACCTTC.

CDR3: CASSLLGRGRKETQYF. The CDR3 nucleotides are TGCGCCAGCAGCTTGTTGGGCAGGGGGCGGAAAGAGACCCAGTACTTC. The gene calls are TRBV5-1 and TRBJ2-5, with 8 positions matching TRBD1. The ends lost 1 base at V and 3 bases at J; junction bases unmatched: 8. Germline V CDR1 and CDR2: SGHRS, YFSETQ. This CDR3 has 16 amino acids.

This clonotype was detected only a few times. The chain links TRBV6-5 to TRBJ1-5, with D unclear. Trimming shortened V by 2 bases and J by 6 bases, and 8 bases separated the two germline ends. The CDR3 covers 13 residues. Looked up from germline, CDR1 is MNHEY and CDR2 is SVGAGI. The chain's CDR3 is CASSYEGFQPQHF. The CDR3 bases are TGTGCCAGCAGTTACGAGGGTTTTCAGCCCCAGCATTTT.

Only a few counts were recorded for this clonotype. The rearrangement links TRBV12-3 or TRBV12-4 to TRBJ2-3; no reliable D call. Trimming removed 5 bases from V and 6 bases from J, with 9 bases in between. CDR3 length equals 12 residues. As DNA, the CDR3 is TGTGCCAGCAGTCTCACCCCGGATACGCAGTATTTT. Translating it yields CASSLTPDTQYF.

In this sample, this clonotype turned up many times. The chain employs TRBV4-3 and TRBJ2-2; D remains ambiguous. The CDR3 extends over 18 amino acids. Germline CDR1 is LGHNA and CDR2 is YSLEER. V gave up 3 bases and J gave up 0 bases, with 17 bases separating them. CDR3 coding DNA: TGCGCCAGCAGCCAGAGGTTGCTCCACCGCGCGAACACCGGGGAGCTGTTTTTT. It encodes CASSQRLLHRANTGELFF.

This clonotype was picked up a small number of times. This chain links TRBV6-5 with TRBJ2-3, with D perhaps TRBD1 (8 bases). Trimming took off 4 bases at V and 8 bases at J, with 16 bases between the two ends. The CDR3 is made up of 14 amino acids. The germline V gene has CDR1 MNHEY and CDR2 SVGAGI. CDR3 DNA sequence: TGTGCCAGCAGTTCCACAGGGGGGGGGGTTACGCAGTATTTT. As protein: CASSSTGGGVTQYF.